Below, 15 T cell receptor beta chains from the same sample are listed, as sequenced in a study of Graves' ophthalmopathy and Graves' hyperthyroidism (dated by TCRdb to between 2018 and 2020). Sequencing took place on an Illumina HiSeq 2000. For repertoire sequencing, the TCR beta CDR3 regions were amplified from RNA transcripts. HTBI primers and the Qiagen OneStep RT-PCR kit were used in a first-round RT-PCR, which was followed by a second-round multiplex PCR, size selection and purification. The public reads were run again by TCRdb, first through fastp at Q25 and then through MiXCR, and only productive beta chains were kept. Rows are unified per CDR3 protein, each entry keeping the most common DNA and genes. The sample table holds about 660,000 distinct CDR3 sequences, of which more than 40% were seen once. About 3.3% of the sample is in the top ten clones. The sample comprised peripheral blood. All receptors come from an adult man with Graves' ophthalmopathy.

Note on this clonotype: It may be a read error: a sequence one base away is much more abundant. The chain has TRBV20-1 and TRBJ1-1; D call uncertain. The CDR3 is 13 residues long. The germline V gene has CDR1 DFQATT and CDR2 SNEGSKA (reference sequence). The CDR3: CSASPAGNTEVFF. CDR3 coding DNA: TGCAGTGCTAGCCCCGCAGGAAACACTGAAGTTTTCTTT.

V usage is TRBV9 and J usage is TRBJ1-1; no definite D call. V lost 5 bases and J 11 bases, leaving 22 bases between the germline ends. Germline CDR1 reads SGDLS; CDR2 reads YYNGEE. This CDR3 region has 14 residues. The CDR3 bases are TGTGCCAGCAGTGCCGGACTAGCGGCCGAGAGGGCTTTCTTT. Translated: CASSAGLAAERAFF. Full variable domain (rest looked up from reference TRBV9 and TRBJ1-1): DSGVTQTPKHLITATGQRVTLRCSPRSGDLSVYWYQQSLDQGLQFLIQYYNGEERAKGNILERFSAQQFPDLHSELNLSSLELGDSALYFCASSAGLAAERAFFGQGTRLTVV.

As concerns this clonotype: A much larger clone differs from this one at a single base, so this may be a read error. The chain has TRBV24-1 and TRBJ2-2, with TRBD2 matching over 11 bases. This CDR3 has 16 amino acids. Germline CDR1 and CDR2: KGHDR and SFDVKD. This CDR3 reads CATSDALAGVTGELVF. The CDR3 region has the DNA TGTGCCACCAGTGATGCACTAGCGGGGGTCACCGGGGAGCTGGTTTTT.

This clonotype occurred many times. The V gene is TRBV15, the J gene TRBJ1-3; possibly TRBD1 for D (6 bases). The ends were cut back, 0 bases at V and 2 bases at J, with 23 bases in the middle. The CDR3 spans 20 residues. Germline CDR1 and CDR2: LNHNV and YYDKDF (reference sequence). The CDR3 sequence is CATSRDLATAFTGTGNTIYF. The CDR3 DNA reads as TGTGCCACCAGCAGAGATCTGGCGACGGCCTTCACAGGGACTGGAAACACCATATATTTT.

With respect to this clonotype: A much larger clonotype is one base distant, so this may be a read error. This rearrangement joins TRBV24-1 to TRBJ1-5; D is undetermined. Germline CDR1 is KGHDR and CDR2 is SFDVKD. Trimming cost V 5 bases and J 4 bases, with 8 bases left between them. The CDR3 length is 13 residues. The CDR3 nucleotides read TGTGCCACCAGTGCAGCAATAAATCAGCCCCAGCATTTT. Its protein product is CATSAAINQPQHF.

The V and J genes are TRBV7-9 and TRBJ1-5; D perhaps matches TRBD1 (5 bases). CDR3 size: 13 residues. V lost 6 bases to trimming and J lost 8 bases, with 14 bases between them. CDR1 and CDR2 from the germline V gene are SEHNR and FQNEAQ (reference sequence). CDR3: CASSPGLVEPQHF. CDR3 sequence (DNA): TGTGCCAGCAGTCCAGGGTTGGTGGAGCCCCAGCATTTT.

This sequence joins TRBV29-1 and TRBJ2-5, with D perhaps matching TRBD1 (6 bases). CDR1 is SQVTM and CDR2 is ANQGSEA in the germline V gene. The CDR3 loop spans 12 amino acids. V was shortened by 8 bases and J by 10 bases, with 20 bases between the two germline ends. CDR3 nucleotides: TGCAGCTTAGGGCTAGGGGGACCAAACCAGTACTTC. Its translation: CSLGLGGPNQYF. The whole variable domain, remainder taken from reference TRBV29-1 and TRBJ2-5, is SAVISQKPSRDICQRGTSLTIQCQVDSQVTMMFWYRQQPGQSLTLIATANQGSEATYESGFVIDKFPISRPNLTFSTLTVSNMSPEDSSIYLCSLGLGGPNQYFGPGTRLLVL.

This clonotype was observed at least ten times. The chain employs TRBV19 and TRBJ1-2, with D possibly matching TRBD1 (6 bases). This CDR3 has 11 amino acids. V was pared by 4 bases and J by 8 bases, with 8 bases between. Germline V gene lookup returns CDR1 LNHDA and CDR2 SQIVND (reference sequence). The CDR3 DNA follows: TGTGCCAGTAGTAACAGGGAGGGCTACACCTTC. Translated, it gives CASSNREGYTF.

CDR3: CSAREGLNTEAFF. CDR3 DNA: TGCAGTGCTAGAGAGGGGCTGAACACTGAAGCTTTCTTT. This chain connects TRBV20-1 to TRBJ1-1; D is perhaps TRBD1 (5 bases). This CDR3 has 13 amino acids. Germline V gene data show CDR1 as DFQATT and CDR2 as SNEGSKA (reference sequence). Between the trimmed V and J ends, which lost 0 bases and 0 bases, there was a span of 5 bases.

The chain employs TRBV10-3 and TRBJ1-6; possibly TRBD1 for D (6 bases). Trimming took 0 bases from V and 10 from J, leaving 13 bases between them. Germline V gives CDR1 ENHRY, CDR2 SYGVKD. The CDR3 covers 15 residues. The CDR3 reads CAISESQAGASPLHF. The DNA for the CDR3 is TGTGCCATCAGTGAGTCACAAGCAGGGGCCTCACCCCTCCACTTT.

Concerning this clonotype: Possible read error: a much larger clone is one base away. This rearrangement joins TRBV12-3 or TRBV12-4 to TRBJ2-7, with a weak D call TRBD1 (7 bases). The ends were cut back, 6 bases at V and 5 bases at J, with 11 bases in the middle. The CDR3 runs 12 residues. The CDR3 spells CASSRGAHEQYF. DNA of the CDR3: TGTGCCAGCAGCAGGGGGGCCCACGAGCAGTACTTC.

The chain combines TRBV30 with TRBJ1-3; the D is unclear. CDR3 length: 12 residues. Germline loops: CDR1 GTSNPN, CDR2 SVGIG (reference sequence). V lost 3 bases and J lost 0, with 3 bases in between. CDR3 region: CAWRDSGNTIYF. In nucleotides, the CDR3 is TGTGCCTGGAGGGACTCTGGAAACACCATATATTTT. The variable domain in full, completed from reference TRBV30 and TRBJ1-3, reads SQTIHQWPATLVQPVGSPLSLECTVEGTSNPNLYWYRQAAGRGLQLLFYSVGIGQISSEVPQNLSASRPQDRQFILSSKKLLLSDSGFYLCAWRDSGNTIYFGEGSWLTVV.

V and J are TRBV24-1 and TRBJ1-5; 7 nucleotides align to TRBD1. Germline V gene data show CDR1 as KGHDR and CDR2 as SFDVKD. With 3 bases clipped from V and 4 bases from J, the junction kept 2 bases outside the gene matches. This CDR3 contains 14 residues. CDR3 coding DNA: TGTGCCACCAGTGATAAGGGGGCTAATCAGCCCCAGCATTTT. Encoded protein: CATSDKGANQPQHF.

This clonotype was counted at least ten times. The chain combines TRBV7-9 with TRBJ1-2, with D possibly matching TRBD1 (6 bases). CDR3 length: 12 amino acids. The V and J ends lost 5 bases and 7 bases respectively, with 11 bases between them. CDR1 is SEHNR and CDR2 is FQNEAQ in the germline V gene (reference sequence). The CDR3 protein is CASSPTGSGYTF. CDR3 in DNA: TGTGCCAGCAGCCCCACAGGGAGTGGCTACACCTTC.

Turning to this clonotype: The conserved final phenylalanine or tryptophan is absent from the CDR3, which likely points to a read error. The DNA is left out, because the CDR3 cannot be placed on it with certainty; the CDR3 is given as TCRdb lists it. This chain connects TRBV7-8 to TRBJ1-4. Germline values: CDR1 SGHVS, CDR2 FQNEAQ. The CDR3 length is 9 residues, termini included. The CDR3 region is CASSLGSYR.